Shown below are 11 T cell receptor beta chains from a single sample sequenced in a study of blood T cells in healthy people across ages (dated by TCRdb to between 2014 and 2016). Libraries were prepared through 5' RACE. Sequencing relied on an Illumina HiSeq 2500. A second 7 to 11 cycle PCR used a sample-barcoded 5' primer and a J-beta primer mix. TCRdb reprocessing: public reads trimmed at Q25 with fastp, clones called with MiXCR, in-frame beta chains kept. Rows with one shared CDR3 protein collapse into an entry with the most common genes and DNA. The sample has 650,000 to 1,000,000 distinct CDR3 sequences on record, under 40% of them singletons. The top ten clonotypes cover roughly 13% of the sample. The sequenced sample was blood. The receptor source for this set is a man between 18 and 35 years old in good health.

Comments on this clonotype: This may be a read error, as it is one base from a much larger clone. CDR3 DNA: TGCAGCTTAACTTCTGCAGGGGATCGGGAGACCCAGTACTTC. Its translation: CSLTSAGDRETQYF. This chain links TRBV20-1 with TRBJ2-5, with D possibly TRBD1 on 6 matching bases. CDR1 and CDR2 (germline): DFQATT, SNEGSKA (reference sequence). The CDR3 is 14 residues long.

The V and J genes are TRBV20-1 and TRBJ1-5; tentatively, D is TRBD1 (6 bases). The CDR3 consists of 14 residues. Trimming cost V 2 bases and J 15 bases, with 23 bases left between them. The germline V gene has CDR1 DFQATT and CDR2 SNEGSKA (reference sequence). The CDR3 region is CSARPLTGFSIMHF. Here the CDR3 DNA reads TGCAGTGCTAGACCGCTCACAGGGTTTTCAATCATGCATTTT.

As concerns this clonotype: A read error is possible here, since a much larger clone lies one base away. The V gene is TRBV20-1, the J gene TRBJ2-1; possibly TRBD2 for D (7 bases). The CDR3 runs to 16 residues. The V gene's germline CDR1 is DFQATT and CDR2 SNEGSKA (reference sequence). The V end was cut by 1 base, the J end by 5 bases, with 18 bases between. CDR3 region: CSARGGRAGTNNEQFF. CDR3 nucleotides: TGCAGTGCTAGAGGGGGGCGAGCGGGGACTAACAATGAGCAGTTCTTC.

This clonotype appeared a few times. The chain links TRBV2 to TRBJ2-3; no clear D gene. This CDR3 region has 13 residues. Trimming stripped 2 bases from V and 9 bases from J, with 12 bases between. CDR1 and CDR2 from the germline V gene are SNHLY and FYNNEI. CDR3 coding DNA: TGTGCCAGCAGTGAATCCACGACGGACACGCAGTATTTT. Its protein product is CASSESTTDTQYF.

This clonotype has a handful of counts. DNA of the CDR3: TGCGCCAGCAGCCGTGGGGCCAGGGGTAATTCACCCCTCCACTTT. Its translation is CASSRGARGNSPLHF. J is TRBJ1-6 and V is TRBV5-1; D might be TRBD1 (6 bases). Germline CDR1 reads SGHRS; CDR2 reads YFSETQ. The CDR3 is 15 residues long. V shed 4 bases and J shed 6 bases, with 14 bases lying between them.

As to this clonotype: This may be a read error: a much more frequent sequence differs by one nucleotide. V usage is TRBV12-3 or TRBV12-4 and J usage is TRBJ2-4; 8 bases match TRBD1. The CDR3 contains 14 residues. Trimming cost V 6 bases and J 15 bases; bases outside gene matches: 16. CDR3 loop: CASSLDREGHLRYF. The CDR3 DNA reads TGTGCCAGCAGCCTGGACAGGGAAGGACATCTCCGGTACTTC.

The chain recombines TRBV4-3 with TRBJ2-1; D possibly corresponds to TRBD2 (6 bases). Trimming shortened V by 3 bases and J by 4 bases, and 19 bases separated the two germline ends. The CDR3 has 17 amino acids. The germline V gene has CDR1 LGHNA and CDR2 YSLEER. CDR3 loop: CASSQGLGGVKYNEQFF. DNA for the CDR3: TGCGCCAGCAGCCAGGGTTTGGGCGGGGTTAAGTACAATGAGCAGTTCTTC.

This chain joins TRBV20-1 and TRBJ1-6; 8 bases line up with TRBD1. The CDR3 loop spans 13 amino acids. Germline V gene data show CDR1 as DFQATT and CDR2 as SNEGSKA (reference sequence). With V trimmed by 5 bases and J by 4 bases, 1 base remained unmatched. The CDR3, as DNA: TGCAGTGCTGGGACAGGTTATAATTCACCCCTCCACTTT. Translated, it gives CSAGTGYNSPLHF.

This clonotype has at least ten counts. The V and J genes are TRBV25-1 and TRBJ1-5, with a possible D match to TRBD1 (5 bases). Looked up from germline, CDR1 is MGHDK and CDR2 is SYGVNS. This CDR3 comprises 14 residues. Trimming pared 8 bases from V and 2 bases from J, leaving 13 bases between. CDR3 DNA: TGTGCCAGCGTGGGGGGGGACGGCAATCAGCCCCAGCATTTT. Protein product: CASVGGDGNQPQHF.

The chain joins TRBV4-2 to TRBJ1-2, with no clear D. Germline V gene lookup returns CDR1 LGHNA and CDR2 YNFKEQ. Trimming shortened V by 1 base and J by 8 bases, and 14 bases separated the two germline ends. This CDR3 has 14 residues. The CDR3 DNA reads TGTGCCAGCAGCCAAGTACTGGGCCCCCGGGGCTACACCTTC. Protein: CASSQVLGPRGYTF.

On this clonotype: This clone may be a read error of a much larger clone one base away. The gene calls are TRBV28 and TRBJ2-3; D is unresolved. The CDR3 length is 13 residues. Trimming pared 4 bases from V and 4 bases from J, leaving 9 bases between. Germline V gene sequence: CDR1 MDHEN, CDR2 SYDVKM. The CDR3 sequence: CASSCVWADTQYF. The CDR3 region has the DNA TGTGCCAGCAGTTGCGTCTGGGCAGATACGCAGTATTTT.